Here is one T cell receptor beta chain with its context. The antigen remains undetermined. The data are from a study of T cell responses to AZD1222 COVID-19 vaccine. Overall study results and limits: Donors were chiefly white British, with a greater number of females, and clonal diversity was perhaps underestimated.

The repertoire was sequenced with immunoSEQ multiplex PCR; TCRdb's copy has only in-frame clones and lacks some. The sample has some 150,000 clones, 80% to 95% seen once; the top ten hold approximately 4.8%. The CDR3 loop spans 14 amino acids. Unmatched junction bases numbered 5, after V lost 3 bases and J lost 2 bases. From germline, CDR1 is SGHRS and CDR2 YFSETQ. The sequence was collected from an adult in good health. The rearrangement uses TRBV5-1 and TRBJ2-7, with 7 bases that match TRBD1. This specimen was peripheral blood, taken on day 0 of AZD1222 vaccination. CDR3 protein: CASSSGTAAYEQYF. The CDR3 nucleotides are TGCGCCAGCAGCTCCGGGACAGCCGCCTACGAGCAGTACTTC.